The 6 T cell receptor beta chains below all came from one sample that was sequenced in a study of monozygotic twins with inflammatory bowel disease. TCRdb re-analyzed the 5' RACE reads; it lists each CDR3 protein once, without DNA. The sample includes a few hundred thousand distinct CDR3 sequences. Sequenced material: blood. These receptors all come from a human donor with ulcerative colitis or Crohn's disease, or a healthy co-twin of an affected twin (not recorded which).

The V gene is TRBV12-3 or TRBV12-4, the J gene TRBJ2-5; as DNA is missing, the TRBD2 call by TCRdb cannot be tested. The CDR3 has 15 amino acids. The CDR3 sequence is CASSVAGGPLETQYF.

This chain uses TRBV18 with TRBJ2-1. The CDR3 covers 14 residues. CDR1 KGHSH and CDR2 LQKENI come from the germline V gene. The CDR3 sequence is CASSPASSYNEQFF. The variable domain in full, with the rest retrieved from reference TRBV18 and TRBJ2-1, is NAGVMQNPRHLVRRRGQEARLRCSPMKGHSHVYWYRQLPEEGLKFMVYLQKENIIDESGMPKERFSAEFPKEGPSILRIQQVVRGDSAAYFCASSPASSYNEQFFGPGTRLTVL.

The chain couples TRBV4-1 to TRBJ2-5; the D call of TRBD1 rests on TCRdb alone, since no DNA is present to check it. This CDR3 is built from 14 residues. The germline gives CDR1 MGHRA, CDR2 YSYEKL. The chain's CDR3 is CASSQTDLSKTQYF.

The chain has TRBV20-1 and TRBJ2-7; TCRdb's D call, TRBD2, is unchecked because there is no DNA. Germline CDR1 reads DFQATT; CDR2 reads SNEGSKA (reference sequence). The CDR3 length is 13 residues. The CDR3 spells CSASQGLLYEQYF.

The chain links TRBV12-3 or TRBV12-4 to TRBJ2-1; the TCRdb call, TRBD2, lacks DNA for checking. CDR3 length: 20 residues. CDR3 sequence reads: CASSSHPGLAGFSSYNEQFF.

The rearrangement uses TRBV6-5 and TRBJ2-2; TCRdb's D call of TRBD1 is untestable without DNA. CDR1 and CDR2 from the germline V gene are MNHEY and SVGAGI. This CDR3 has 16 amino acids. The CDR3 sequence: CASSYSDRVGPGELFF.